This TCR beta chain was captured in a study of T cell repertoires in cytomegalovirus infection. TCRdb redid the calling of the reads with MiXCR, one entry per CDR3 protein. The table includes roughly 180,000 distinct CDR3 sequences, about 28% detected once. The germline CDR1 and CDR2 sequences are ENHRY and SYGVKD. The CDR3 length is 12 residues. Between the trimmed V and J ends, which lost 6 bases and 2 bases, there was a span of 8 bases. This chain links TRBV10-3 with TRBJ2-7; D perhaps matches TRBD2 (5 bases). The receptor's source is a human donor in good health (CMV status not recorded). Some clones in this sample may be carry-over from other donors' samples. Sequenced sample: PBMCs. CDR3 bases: TGTGCCATCAGGGACGGGGCCTACGAGCAGTACTTC. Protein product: CAIRDGAYEQYF.